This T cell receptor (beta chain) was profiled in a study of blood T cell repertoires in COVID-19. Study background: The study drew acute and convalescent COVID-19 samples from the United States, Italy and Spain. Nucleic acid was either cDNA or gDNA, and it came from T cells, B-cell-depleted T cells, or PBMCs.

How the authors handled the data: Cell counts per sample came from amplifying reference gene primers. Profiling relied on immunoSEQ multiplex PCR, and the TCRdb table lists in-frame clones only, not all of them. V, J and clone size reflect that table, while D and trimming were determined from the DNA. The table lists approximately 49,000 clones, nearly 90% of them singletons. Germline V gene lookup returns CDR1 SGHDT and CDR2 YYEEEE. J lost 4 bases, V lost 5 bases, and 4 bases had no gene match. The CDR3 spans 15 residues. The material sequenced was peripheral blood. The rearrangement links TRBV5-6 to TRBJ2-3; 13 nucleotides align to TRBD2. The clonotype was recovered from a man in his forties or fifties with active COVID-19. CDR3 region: CASSTGLAGADTQYF. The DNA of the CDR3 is TGTGCCAGCAGTACTGGACTAGCGGGAGCAGATACGCAGTATTTT.